The rows below give T cell receptor beta chains drawn from one sample of a study of cytomegalovirus exposure and HLA in healthy donors. Produced via immunoSEQ multiplex PCR; TCRdb's table is partial and in-frame only. This sample has 150,000 to 170,000 clones, with roughly 80% found just once. Sequenced input: PBMCs. These receptors all come from a man younger than 35 in good health and CMV-seronegative. Each CDR3 is given with its conserved first and last residue. D genes are given only for firm matches.

j_call: TRBJ1-5; v_call: TRBV10-2; d_call: TRBD1; cdr3_aa: CASSPGGLSQPQHF
j_call: TRBJ1-5; v_call: TRBV18; d_call: TRBD1; cdr3_aa: CASSPPLDRENQPQHF
j_call: TRBJ1-5; v_call: TRBV4-1; d_call: TRBD1; cdr3_aa: CASSLQRQGNQPQHF
j_call: TRBJ2-1; v_call: TRBV7-2; d_call: TRBD2; cdr3_aa: CASSHPPGLAGVGEQFF
j_call: TRBJ2-2; v_call: TRBV6-5; d_call: TRBD2; cdr3_aa: CASTGLAALGELFF
j_call: TRBJ1-5; v_call: TRBV6-4; d_call: TRBD1; cdr3_aa: CASSPTGGNQPQHF
j_call: TRBJ2-7; v_call: TRBV6-5; d_call: TRBD2; cdr3_aa: CASSFTSGELYEQYF
j_call: TRBJ2-5; v_call: TRBV7-2; d_call: TRBD2; cdr3_aa: CASTGGTGGRTQETQYF
j_call: TRBJ2-1; v_call: TRBV9; d_call: NA; cdr3_aa: CASSGIGGSYNEQFF
j_call: TRBJ2-6; v_call: TRBV6-1; d_call: NA; cdr3_aa: CVVAPTSGANVLTF
j_call: TRBJ2-7; v_call: TRBV18; d_call: NA; cdr3_aa: CASSSDGSYEQYF
j_call: TRBJ2-3; v_call: TRBV27; d_call: NA; cdr3_aa: CASTLGGSTDTQYF
j_call: TRBJ2-5; v_call: TRBV10-2; d_call: TRBD2; cdr3_aa: CASSEFFPDGLAGETQYF
j_call: TRBJ2-5; v_call: TRBV7-2; d_call: TRBD2; cdr3_aa: CASSLGSAGGRETQYF
j_call: TRBJ1-2; v_call: TRBV6-5; d_call: NA; cdr3_aa: CASSFSTPGYTF
j_call: TRBJ1-1; v_call: TRBV4-3; d_call: NA; cdr3_aa: CASSEGVTNTEAFF
j_call: TRBJ1-1; v_call: TRBV7-9; d_call: NA; cdr3_aa: CASSFGGSPMNTEAFF
j_call: TRBJ2-2; v_call: TRBV30; d_call: NA; cdr3_aa: CAWRGGTTNTGELFF
j_call: TRBJ2-3; v_call: TRBV7-9; d_call: NA; cdr3_aa: CASSHKERDTDTQYF
j_call: TRBJ2-3; v_call: TRBV10-1; d_call: TRBD1; cdr3_aa: CASGPGQGFPGADTQYF
j_call: TRBJ2-3; v_call: TRBV2; d_call: TRBD2; cdr3_aa: CATAGTSLTDTQYF
j_call: TRBJ2-3; v_call: TRBV7-9; d_call: TRBD1; cdr3_aa: CASSPTGLVTDTQYF
j_call: TRBJ1-1; v_call: TRBV7-9; d_call: TRBD1; cdr3_aa: CASSTHRGLNTEAFF
j_call: TRBJ2-3; v_call: TRBV6-1; d_call: TRBD2; cdr3_aa: CASNSGGWGTDTQYF
j_call: TRBJ2-1; v_call: TRBV2; d_call: TRBD2; cdr3_aa: CASSAGGGGFNEQFF
j_call: TRBJ2-7; v_call: TRBV4-3; d_call: TRBD1; cdr3_aa: CASSAGQGRYEQYF
j_call: TRBJ2-3; v_call: TRBV7-2; d_call: TRBD2; cdr3_aa: CASSLAAGAYTDTQYF
j_call: TRBJ2-2; v_call: TRBV6-6; d_call: NA; cdr3_aa: CASTEQDPLGTGELFF
j_call: TRBJ2-7; v_call: TRBV11-2; d_call: TRBD1; cdr3_aa: CASSSQGADDEQYF
j_call: TRBJ2-7; v_call: TRBV7-9; d_call: NA; cdr3_aa: CSSSLRPYEQYF
j_call: TRBJ1-2; v_call: TRBV14; d_call: NA; cdr3_aa: CASSQGGPAGTF
j_call: TRBJ2-3; v_call: TRBV7-2; d_call: NA; cdr3_aa: CASSPRGRRTDTQYF
j_call: TRBJ2-1; v_call: TRBV30; d_call: NA; cdr3_aa: CAWRKSGDNEQFF
j_call: TRBJ2-3; v_call: TRBV19; d_call: TRBD1; cdr3_aa: CASTTGGAGTDTQYF
j_call: TRBJ2-2; v_call: TRBV19; d_call: NA; cdr3_aa: CASSSYTGELFF
j_call: TRBJ1-1; v_call: TRBV6-5; d_call: TRBD1; cdr3_aa: CASSQGEDTEAFF
j_call: TRBJ1-2; v_call: TRBV19; d_call: NA; cdr3_aa: CASTDRNYGYTF
j_call: NA; v_call: TRBV5-6; d_call: TRBD1; cdr3_aa: CASSPSILDRGRKDEQYF
j_call: TRBJ1-5; v_call: TRBV27; d_call: TRBD1; cdr3_aa: CASSLSTGAGQPQHF
j_call: TRBJ2-1; v_call: TRBV2; d_call: TRBD1; cdr3_aa: CASRARQGGLSYNEQFF
j_call: TRBJ2-1; v_call: TRBV9; d_call: NA; cdr3_aa: CASSGLAESYNEQFF
j_call: TRBJ2-1; v_call: TRBV10-2; d_call: TRBD1; cdr3_aa: CASRGDRGHNEQFF
j_call: TRBJ2-1; v_call: TRBV5-8; d_call: NA; cdr3_aa: CASSLGPYNEQFF
j_call: TRBJ1-3; v_call: TRBV5-6; d_call: NA; cdr3_aa: CASSFGLHSGNTIYF
j_call: TRBJ2-7; v_call: TRBV30; d_call: TRBD1; cdr3_aa: CAWSRGTGDVEQYF
j_call: NA; v_call: TRBV6-6; d_call: TRBD2; cdr3_aa: CASMGLAGPYEQYF
j_call: TRBJ1-5; v_call: TRBV7-6; d_call: NA; cdr3_aa: CASSPDIKASPQHF
j_call: TRBJ2-7; v_call: TRBV11-2; d_call: TRBD2; cdr3_aa: CASSFPRTSGPEGEQYF
j_call: TRBJ2-1; v_call: TRBV10-1; d_call: TRBD2; cdr3_aa: CASARGSERNEQFF
j_call: NA; v_call: TRBV27; d_call: TRBD1; cdr3_aa: CATQDRAGAYEQYF
j_call: TRBJ1-1; v_call: TRBV4-1; d_call: TRBD1; cdr3_aa: CASSHGQALGREAFF
j_call: TRBJ2-7; v_call: TRBV5-1; d_call: NA; cdr3_aa: CASSLQGDGYEQYF
j_call: TRBJ1-1; v_call: TRBV21-1; d_call: NA; cdr3_aa: CASPGPEAFF
j_call: TRBJ2-7; v_call: TRBV2; d_call: NA; cdr3_aa: CASSESRAEQYF